This entry is about one T cell receptor (beta chain). The antigen is undetermined. This sequence may be a read error, since a much larger clone differs from it by one base. Axillary draining lymph nodes of breast cancer patients supplied the node samples. This entry belongs to a study of breast tumors, draining lymph nodes, adjacent tissues. TCRdb recomputed calls from the multiplex PCR reads with MiXCR, one row per CDR3 protein. The top ten hold roughly 1.2% of the sample, which has approximately 100,000 distinct CDR3 sequences, 21% seen once. Whole-study results and caveats: Tumor repertoires ranked between lymph nodes and nontumor tissue in diversity, with V and J gene preferences.

Germline V gene sequence: CDR1 SGDLS, CDR2 YYNGEE. The CDR3 has 15 amino acids. The chain recombines TRBV9 with TRBJ2-7; D could derive from TRBD1 or TRBD2 (5 bases each). The TCR originated in a female donor with breast cancer. Some clones in this sample may be carry-over from other donors' samples. The sample taken for sequencing was axillary lymph node tissue. The chain's CDR3 is CASSVSGTYSYERYF. For the CDR3, the DNA is TGTGCCAGCAGCGTGTCCGGGACGTATTCCTACGAGCGGTACTTC.